The 29 T cell receptor beta chains below come from one sample, sequenced in a study of blood T cell repertoires in COVID-19 (dated by TCRdb to 2018 to 2020). Library preparation employed the immunoSEQ multiplex PCR assay. As stored in TCRdb, this immuneACCESS dataset retains in-frame rearrangements with V and J assigned. A fraction of the clones does not appear; measured against another copy, unresolved V genes explain less than half of the discrepancy, and the remainder lacks a known reason. This sample has about 250,000 clones in its table, and about four fifths of those were observed once. The ten biggest clones cover 8.9% of the sample. The sequenced sample was peripheral blood. The receptor source for this set is an older man with acute or convalescent COVID-19.

A single count supports this clone. This chain joins TRBV13 and TRBJ1-6; 8 bases align to TRBD1. V shed 8 bases and J 7 bases; nucleotides not matched to a gene: 4. The CDR3 spans 13 residues. Germline CDR1 reads PRHDT; CDR2 reads FYEKMQ (reference sequence). CDR3 sequence reads: CASGRGRNSPLHF. The CDR3 DNA reads TGTGCCAGCGGCAGGGGGCGGAATTCACCCCTCCACTTT.

The chain employs TRBV19 and TRBJ2-5, with D perhaps matching TRBD2 (6 bases). The CDR3 contains 17 residues. Trimming took off 5 bases at V and 5 bases at J, with 24 bases between the two ends. Germline V gene lookup returns CDR1 LNHDA and CDR2 SQIVND (reference sequence). Written as DNA, the CDR3 is TGTGCCAGTAGTCTGCTATACCGGGACTCCGGGCTTGAGACCCAGTACTTC. Encoded protein: CASSLLYRDSGLETQYF.

This sequence joins TRBV18 and TRBJ1-1, with 7 bases matching TRBD1. CDR1 and CDR2 from the germline V gene are KGHSH and LQKENI. This CDR3 is 14 amino acids long. Germline trimming cut 2 bases from V and 2 bases from J; bases unmatched to any gene: 2. The chain's CDR3 is CASSPGGGNTEAFF. As DNA, the CDR3 is TGTGCCAGCTCACCAGGAGGGGGCAACACTGAAGCTTTCTTT.

The chain joins TRBV27 to TRBJ2-7; weak D call: TRBD1 (7 bases). Germline CDR1 reads MNHEY; CDR2 reads SMNVEV (reference sequence). Deletions cut 2 bases from V and 2 bases from J, with 16 bases between. This CDR3 spans 16 amino acids. The CDR3 DNA reads TGTGCCAGCAGTTTAGCAGGGGGGAACGGGGCCTACGAGCAGTACTTC. Protein sequence: CASSLAGGNGAYEQYF.

This chain joins TRBV19 and TRBJ2-6; the D is unclear. The germline V gene has CDR1 LNHDA and CDR2 SQIVND (reference sequence). This CDR3 region has 14 residues. The V end was cut by 6 bases, the J end by 4 bases, with 10 bases between. In DNA, the CDR3 is TGTGCCAGTAGCGGAGTAAGAGGGGCCAACGTCCTGACTTTC. Encoded protein: CASSGVRGANVLTF.

The chain has TRBV6-5 and TRBJ2-7, with a tentative D call TRBD2 (6 bases). From germline, CDR1 is MNHEY and CDR2 SVGAGI. This CDR3 is built from 11 residues. V dropped 6 bases and J dropped 3 bases, with 6 bases sitting between them. Here the CDR3 reads CASRGGYEQYF. The DNA of the CDR3 is TGTGCCAGCAGGGGGGGCTACGAGCAGTACTTC.

This clone was found a few times. CDR3 amino acids: CASSLTGVYGYTF. Here the CDR3 DNA reads TGTGCCAGCTCGCTGACAGGGGTCTATGGCTACACCTTC. This rearrangement joins TRBV18 to TRBJ1-2, with TRBD1 identical over 8 bases. The trim removed 6 bases at V and 4 bases at J, leaving 4 bases unmatched. This CDR3 is built from 13 residues. From germline, CDR1 is KGHSH and CDR2 LQKENI. Supplemented by reference TRBV18 and TRBJ1-2, the full variable domain reads NAGVMQNPRHLVRRRGQEARLRCSPMKGHSHVYWYRQLPEEGLKFMVYLQKENIIDESGMPKERFSAEFPKEGPSILRIQQVVRGDSAAYFCASSLTGVYGYTFGSGTRLTVV.

The rearrangement uses TRBV6-5 and TRBJ1-5; the D is unclear. The CDR3 is 15 amino acids. Between the trimmed V and J ends, which lost 6 bases and 1 base, there was a span of 13 bases. The germline gives CDR1 MNHEY, CDR2 SVGAGI. The CDR3, as DNA: TGTGCCAGCAGGGAGGATTCCGTGAGCAATCAGCCCCAGCATTTT. It encodes CASREDSVSNQPQHF.

V is TRBV5-1 and J is TRBJ1-4; D ambiguous. The germline gives CDR1 SGHRS, CDR2 YFSETQ. V lost 4 bases, J lost 8 bases, and 18 bases lay in between. This CDR3 is built from 15 residues. The CDR3 DNA sequence: TGCGCCAGCAGCCCTCCAATTCGCGGCTCCGAAAAACTGTTTTTT. Residues: CASSPPIRGSEKLFF. Full variable domain (rest looked up from reference TRBV5-1 and TRBJ1-4): KAGVTQTPRYLIKTRGQQVTLSCSPISGHRSVSWYQQTPGQGLQFLFEYFSETQRNKGNFPGRFSGRQFSNSRSEMNVSTLELGDSALYLCASSPPIRGSEKLFFGSGTQLSVL.

This clone was seen a single time. This chain connects TRBV2 to TRBJ1-2; 7 nucleotides match TRBD1. The CDR3 is made up of 17 amino acids. Germline V CDR1 and CDR2: SNHLY, FYNNEI. Trimming at V came to 5 bases and at J to 8 bases, leaving 20 bases not matched to a gene. Here the CDR3 reads CASSPGGNILPAGGYTF. CDR3 nucleotide sequence: TGTGCCAGCAGTCCAGGGGGTAACATCCTACCCGCGGGGGGCTACACCTTC.

The V gene is TRBV28, the J gene TRBJ1-5; possibly TRBD1 for D (6 bases). Germline V gene sequence: CDR1 MDHEN, CDR2 SYDVKM. Trimming cost V 6 bases and J 5 bases, with 17 bases left between them. CDR3 size: 15 residues. For the CDR3, the DNA is TGTGCCAGCAGCTCCCCCTCAGGGGCACATCAGCCCCAGCATTTT. It specifies CASSSPSGAHQPQHF.

This clone turned up a few times. The chain is built from TRBV5-1 and TRBJ1-5, with 11 positions matching TRBD1. Germline CDR1 and CDR2: SGHRS and YFSETQ. CDR3 length equals 16 residues. The trim removed 1 base at V and 7 bases at J, leaving 7 bases unmatched. CDR3: CASSLSPGQGDQPQHF. The DNA for the CDR3 is TGCGCCAGCAGCTTGAGTCCGGGACAGGGGGACCAGCCCCAGCATTTT.

This sequence joins TRBV3-1 (or the pseudogene TRBV3-2) and TRBJ2-1; 10 nucleotides agree with TRBD1. The junction had 2 bases not matched to a gene; V was cut back by 4 bases and J by 2 bases. Per germline, CDR1 LGHDT and CDR2 YNNKEL (reference sequence). The length of the CDR3 is 15 residues. The CDR3 coding sequence is TGTGCCAGCAGCCCGACAGGGGGCGCCTACAATGAGCAGTTCTTC. Translating it yields CASSPTGGAYNEQFF.

V and J are TRBV2 and TRBJ2-7, with D hard to call. V was shortened by 2 bases and J by 5 bases, with 16 bases between the two germline ends. CDR1 is SNHLY, CDR2 FYNNEI, per germline. The CDR3 length is 15 residues. Written as DNA, the CDR3 is TGTGCCAGCAGTGAAATGGCAGTCCGAGGCCACGAGCAGTACTTC. This sequence encodes CASSEMAVRGHEQYF.

There are a few counts of this clone. The rearrangement links TRBV3-1 (or the pseudogene TRBV3-2) to TRBJ1-5; 7 bases map to TRBD1. The trim removed 5 bases at V and 3 bases at J, leaving 4 bases unmatched. CDR3 size: 14 residues. From germline, CDR1 is LGHDT and CDR2 YNNKEL (reference sequence). The chain's CDR3 is CASSGDSFNQPQHF. The CDR3 DNA sequence: TGTGCCAGCAGCGGGGACAGCTTCAATCAGCCCCAGCATTTT.

In its sample, this clone was seen a few times. The chain links TRBV7-8 to TRBJ1-2, with 9 bases aligning to TRBD1. Germline CDR1 reads SGHVS; CDR2 reads FQNEAQ. Germline trimming cut 4 bases from V and 8 bases from J; bases unmatched to any gene: 26. CDR3 length: 20 residues. The CDR3 here is CASSSYKRVGQGSFRPGYTF. CDR3 DNA sequence: TGTGCCAGCAGCTCGTACAAACGGGTGGGACAGGGAAGTTTTCGGCCCGGCTACACCTTC.

V and J are TRBV24-1 and TRBJ2-2, with 9 bases lining up with TRBD1. The CDR3 contains 17 residues. After removal of 0 bases from V and 6 bases from J, the junction contained 7 bases not matched to a gene. Looked up from germline, CDR1 is KGHDR and CDR2 is SFDVKD. DNA of the CDR3: TGTGCCACCAGTGATTTGCAGTGGGACAGGGTCCCCGGGGAGCTGTTTTTT. It encodes CATSDLQWDRVPGELFF.

This chain uses TRBV15 with TRBJ2-5, with D perhaps matching TRBD1 (6 bases). The CDR3 contains 16 residues. Germline CDR1 and CDR2: LNHNV and YYDKDF (reference sequence). Trimming pared 1 base from V and 6 bases from J, leaving 18 bases between. In DNA form, the CDR3 reads TGTGCCACCAGCAGAGGCCGCGGACAGTCTCCCAAGACCCAGTACTTC. It specifies CATSRGRGQSPKTQYF. Filled out from reference TRBV15 and TRBJ2-5, the complete variable domain reads DAMVIQNPRYQVTQFGKPVTLSCSQTLNHNVMYWYQQKSSQAPKLLFHYYDKDFNNEADTPDNFQSRRPNTSFCFLDIRSPGLGDTAMYLCATSRGRGQSPKTQYFGPGTRLLVL.

This sequence joins TRBV6-6 and TRBJ1-5; a possible D gene is TRBD1 (6 bases). This CDR3 is 14 amino acids long. Between the trimmed V and J ends, which lost 6 bases and 4 bases, there was a span of 13 bases. In germline, CDR1 is MNHNY, CDR2 SVGAGI (reference sequence). CDR3 sequence reads: CASSPLGANQPQHF. CDR3 DNA sequence: TGTGCCAGCAGCCCTTTGGGGGCGAATCAGCCCCAGCATTTT.

The chain is built from TRBV12-3 or TRBV12-4 and TRBJ1-3; TRBD1 matches at 7 bases. The CDR3 has 13 residues. The ends lost 6 bases at V and 3 bases at J; junction bases unmatched: 2. In nucleotides, the CDR3 is TGTGCCAGCAGACGGGACAGTGGAAACACCATATATTTT. Translated, it gives CASRRDSGNTIYF.

The rearrangement uses TRBV4-1 and TRBJ2-7, with D uncertain. CDR1 and CDR2 from the germline V gene are MGHRA and YSYEKL. CDR3 length: 11 amino acids. Trimming shortened V by 1 base and J by 9 bases, and 7 bases separated the two germline ends. The CDR3 is CASSQGGGQYF. The CDR3, as DNA: TGCGCCAGCAGCCAAGGCGGCGGGCAGTACTTC.

The CDR3 region has the DNA TGTGCCAGCCAAAGGGTCGAGGGCGGGACGGGCGAGCAGTACTTC. Protein: CASQRVEGGTGEQYF. V and J are TRBV6-5 and TRBJ2-7, with D perhaps TRBD2 (6 bases). The germline CDR1 and CDR2 sequences are MNHEY and SVGAGI. The CDR3 loop spans 15 amino acids. V lost 8 bases to trimming and J lost 6 bases, with 23 bases between them.

The V call is TRBV7-6, the J call TRBJ2-7, with 8 bases aligning to TRBD2. Germline V gene lookup returns CDR1 SGHVS and CDR2 FNYEAQ. CDR3 length: 15 amino acids. V lost 4 bases to trimming and J lost 6 bases; unmatched junction nucleotides: 11. The CDR3 here is CASSSFGRGVREQYF. CDR3 DNA sequence: TGTGCCAGCAGCTCATTCGGGAGGGGGGTCCGCGAGCAGTACTTC.

This rearrangement joins TRBV6-1 to TRBJ2-7; 7 positions agree with TRBD2. Germline values: CDR1 MNHNS, CDR2 SASEGT. The CDR3 consists of 16 residues. V was pared by 4 bases and J by 6 bases, with 15 bases of the junction left unmatched. CDR3 residues: CASSAPKGGPVSEQYF. The CDR3 bases are TGTGCCAGCAGTGCTCCTAAGGGAGGGCCGGTTAGCGAGCAGTACTTC.

The chain employs TRBV7-9 and TRBJ2-7, with 8 nucleotides matching TRBD1. J was trimmed by 3 bases and V by 1 base; bases with no gene match: 2. CDR1 and CDR2 from the germline V gene are SEHNR and FQNEAQ (reference sequence). The CDR3 sequence is 14 residues long. The CDR3 DNA is TGTGCCAGCAGCTTAGGGGACAGGAGCTACGAGCAGTACTTC. Its translation: CASSLGDRSYEQYF.

The V call is TRBV7-3, the J call TRBJ2-1; 11 nucleotides agree with TRBD1. From germline, CDR1 is SGHTA and CDR2 FQGTGA. This CDR3 contains 15 residues. The V gene end was trimmed by 2 bases and the J gene end by 6 bases; junction bases not matched to a gene: 3. CDR3 nucleotides: TGTGCCAGCAGCTTAGCCGGGACAGGGGGCAATGAGCAGTTCTTC. Amino acids: CASSLAGTGGNEQFF.

The rearrangement uses TRBV28 and TRBJ1-4, with 9 nucleotides matching TRBD1. The CDR3 totals 16 residues. V shed 7 bases, J shed 6 bases, and the junction held 12 bases outside the gene matches. Germline lookup yields CDR1 MDHEN and CDR2 SYDVKM. In DNA form, the CDR3 reads TGTGCCAGCACCCCCCGCCCGGGACAGGGTCATGAAAAACTGTTTTTT. Its protein product is CASTPRPGQGHEKLFF.

This sequence joins TRBV5-1 and TRBJ1-4, with unresolved D. Germline V gene lookup returns CDR1 SGHRS and CDR2 YFSETQ. Deletions cut 5 bases from V and 1 base from J, with 9 bases between. The CDR3 has 14 amino acids. The CDR3 coding sequence is TGCGCCAGCAGAAACGGGGTAACTAATGAAAAACTGTTTTTT. Translation: CASRNGVTNEKLFF.

The CDR3 DNA reads TGTGCCAGCAGTACTAGCAGTTACACAGATACGCAGTATTTT. Its protein product is CASSTSSYTDTQYF. This rearrangement joins TRBV6-6 to TRBJ2-3; TRBD2 might be the D (6 bases). In germline, CDR1 is MNHNY, CDR2 SVGAGI (reference sequence). With 5 bases removed from V and 2 bases from J, the gap between germline ends came to 11 bases. The length of the CDR3 is 14 residues.